This TCR beta chain emerged from a study of technical replicates of blood from a handful of donors. Clones were sequenced by immunoSEQ multiplex PCR, and TCRdb holds only the in-frame ones, with some missing. This table has 76,000 or so clones, around 90% appearing once. The source material was T cells isolated from PBMCs. The sequence was collected from a human donor in good health.

The CDR3 loop is CASSSHGTKGEQYF. DNA for the CDR3: TGCGCCAGCAGCTCTCACGGGACTAAGGGCGAGCAGTACTTC. The rearrangement uses TRBV5-1 and TRBJ2-7; 7 nucleotides align to TRBD2. Germline values: CDR1 SGHRS, CDR2 YFSETQ. The CDR3 covers 14 residues. V dropped 3 bases and J dropped 6; count of bases not matched to a gene: 9.